This TCR beta chain was retrieved from a study of shared clonotypes between healthy human individuals. Generated by immunoSEQ multiplex PCR, the TCRdb table keeps only in-frame clones and is missing some. The sample lists 75,000 to 100,000 clones; less than 60% were seen once. Losses at the gene ends were 7 bases for V and 2 bases for J; bases not matched to a gene: 8. CDR1 is LNHDA, CDR2 SQIVND, per germline (reference sequence). This CDR3 is built from 15 residues. The chain carries TRBV19 and TRBJ2-7; 10 bases are shared with TRBD2. This TCR was sampled from a woman in her thirties or forties in good health. Some clones in this sample may be carry-over from other donors' samples. Sequencing input: PBMCs. In DNA form, the CDR3 reads TGTGCCAGTAAGACAGGACTAGCGGACGCCTACGAGCAGTACTTC. Protein sequence: CASKTGLADAYEQYF.